These 20 T cell receptor beta chains were sequenced from one sample in a study of T cell responses to AZD1222 COVID-19 vaccine. Clones were read by immunoSEQ multiplex PCR, and TCRdb kept only the in-frame ones, dropping some. The repertoire holds tens of thousands of clones, about three quarters seen once, with 27% in the top ten. This material consisted of peripheral blood, taken 28 days after the second dose of the MenACWY control vaccine. The receptors were gathered from an adult who received the MenACWY meningococcal vaccine as a control.

The chain links TRBV6-5 to TRBJ1-4, with D perhaps matching TRBD1 (5 bases). Germline assignment: CDR1 MNHEY and CDR2 SVGAGI. The V end lost 2 bases, the J end lost 8 bases, and 9 bases lay between the germline ends. This CDR3 has 13 residues. Here the CDR3 DNA reads TGTGCCAGCAGTTACGGGACGGGGGAAAAACTGTTTTTT. Protein: CASSYGTGEKLFF.

The V and J genes are TRBV19 and TRBJ1-4; tentative D call: TRBD1 (5 bases). CDR3 size: 13 residues. Germline loops: CDR1 LNHDA, CDR2 SQIVND (reference sequence). Trimming cost V 5 bases and J 2 bases, with 6 bases left between them. The CDR3 DNA is TGTGCCAGTAGTCAGGGCACTAATGAAAAACTGTTTTTT. Translation: CASSQGTNEKLFF.

The chain is built from TRBV21-1 and TRBJ2-7; TRBD2 is the table's D call, not checked against the DNA. TRBV21-1 represents a pseudogene. The CDR3 runs to 14 residues. CDR3: CASTGLAGTYEQYF. The CDR3 coding sequence is TGTGCCAGCACCGGACTAGCGGGCACCTACGAGCAGTACTTC.

This clone was recorded once. The gene calls are TRBV24-1 and TRBJ2-7, with D perhaps being TRBD1 or TRBD2 (6 bases each). Germline loops: CDR1 KGHDR, CDR2 SFDVKD. V lost 4 bases and J lost 5, with 17 bases in between. The CDR3 length is 15 residues. The CDR3 region is CATSDPARGVHEQYF. The CDR3 coding sequence is TGTGCCACCAGTGACCCAGCAAGGGGGGTACACGAGCAGTACTTC.

This CDR3 is CASSQEGDLGSSYNEQFF. In DNA form, the CDR3 reads TGCGCCAGCAGCCAAGAAGGGGATCTAGGGAGCTCCTACAATGAGCAGTTCTTC. This sequence joins TRBV4-3 and TRBJ2-1; D possibly uses TRBD1 or TRBD2 (5 bases each). CDR1 LGHNA and CDR2 YSLEER come from the germline V gene. The V end was cut by 0 bases, the J end by 0 bases, with 15 bases between. The CDR3 has 18 amino acids.

V is TRBV2 and J is TRBJ2-6; weak D call: TRBD2 (6 bases). The V end was cut by 4 bases, the J end by 0 bases, with 7 bases between. The germline V gene encodes CDR1 SNHLY and CDR2 FYNNEI. The CDR3 covers 15 residues. CDR3 residues: CASSVGGSGANVLTF. CDR3 coding DNA: TGTGCCAGCAGTGTCGGGGGCTCTGGGGCCAACGTCCTGACTTTC.

V usage is TRBV18 and J usage is TRBJ1-1; D is unresolved. V dropped 6 bases and J dropped 12 bases, with 20 bases sitting between them. CDR1 and CDR2 (germline): KGHSH, LQKENI. There are 13 residues in the CDR3. CDR3 amino acids: CASSPGGSDSTFF. The CDR3 region has the DNA TGTGCCAGCTCCCCAGGAGGGAGTGATAGTACTTTCTTT. The complete variable domain, with remaining parts taken from reference TRBV18 and TRBJ1-1, reads NAGVMQNPRHLVRRRGQEARLRCSPMKGHSHVYWYRQLPEEGLKFMVYLQKENIIDESGMPKERFSAEFPKEGPSILRIQQVVRGDSAAYFCASSPGGSDSTFFGQGTRLTVV.

This chain uses TRBV19 with TRBJ2-6; D possibly corresponds to TRBD1 (6 bases). V lost 6 bases to trimming and J lost 0 bases, with 12 bases between them. Germline V gene sequence: CDR1 LNHDA, CDR2 SQIVND (reference sequence). CDR3 length equals 16 residues. The CDR3 sequence is CASSITGSSGANVLTF. As DNA, the CDR3 is TGTGCCAGTAGCATTACAGGGAGCTCTGGGGCCAACGTCCTGACTTTC.

The V gene is TRBV30, the J gene TRBJ1-5, with D possibly being TRBD1 (5 bases). Germline assignment: CDR1 GTSNPN and CDR2 SVGIG (reference sequence). Trimming cost V 3 bases and J 3 bases, with 6 bases left between them. This CDR3 region has 12 residues. This CDR3 reads CAWSRDNQPQHF. CDR3 nucleotides: TGTGCCTGGAGCAGGGACAATCAGCCCCAGCATTTT.

CDR3 sequence: CAWSFGGSGNTIYF. CDR3 sequence (DNA): TGTGCCTGGAGTTTTGGGGGTTCTGGAAACACCATATATTTT. V is TRBV30 and J is TRBJ1-3; tentative D call: TRBD1 (5 bases). The CDR3 length is 14 residues. V gave up 2 bases and J gave up 1 base, with 9 bases separating them. Germline V CDR1 and CDR2: GTSNPN, SVGIG (reference sequence).

The CDR3: CASSEIRTWEATEAFF. DNA of the CDR3: TGTGCCAGCAGCGAAATTAGGACCTGGGAGGCCACTGAAGCTTTCTTT. This rearrangement joins TRBV7-2 to TRBJ1-1; no definite D call. V lost 5 bases and J 4 bases, leaving 20 bases between the germline ends. The CDR3 runs 16 residues. Looked up from germline, CDR1 is SGHTA and CDR2 is FQGNSA.

This sequence joins TRBV27 and TRBJ2-1; 12 positions agree with TRBD2. CDR1 and CDR2 (germline): MNHEY, SMNVEV (reference sequence). CDR3 size: 15 residues. V was pared by 2 bases and J by 9 bases, with 5 bases of the junction left unmatched. The CDR3 DNA reads as TGTGCCAGCAGTTTAATCCCTAGCGGGAGGGTTGAGCAGTTCTTC. It is translated as CASSLIPSGRVEQFF.

The chain has TRBV7-3 and TRBJ2-1; D unclear. Germline-derived CDR1 and CDR2 are SGHTA and FQGTGA. V was clipped by 4 bases and J by 7 bases, with 11 bases between them. CDR3 length: 13 residues. CDR3 in amino acids: CASSSLGGNEQFF. The CDR3 DNA follows: TGTGCCAGCAGCTCCCTAGGTGGGAATGAGCAGTTCTTC.

The chain employs TRBV5-1 and TRBJ2-7, with a weak D call TRBD1 (6 bases). The CDR3 loop spans 14 amino acids. The V gene's germline CDR1 is SGHRS and CDR2 YFSETQ. With 6 bases removed from V and 0 bases from J, the gap between germline ends came to 13 bases. This CDR3 reads CASKLTGNSYEQYF. The CDR3 nucleotides read TGCGCCAGCAAATTAACAGGGAACTCCTACGAGCAGTACTTC.

Only a few counts were recorded for this clone. The chain has TRBV5-1 and TRBJ1-4; perhaps TRBD1 as D (5 bases). The germline gives CDR1 SGHRS, CDR2 YFSETQ. The CDR3 totals 14 residues. Between the trimmed V and J ends, which lost 5 bases and 3 bases, there was a span of 11 bases. The CDR3 DNA sequence: TGCGCCAGCAGAGAAGGGGTCGCTAATGAAAAACTGTTTTTT. This codes for CASREGVANEKLFF.

This clone came up a few times. This chain uses TRBV5-5 with TRBJ2-6; 12 bases are shared with TRBD1. Unmatched junction bases numbered 6, after V lost 1 base and J lost 4 bases. The V gene's germline CDR1 is SGHKS and CDR2 YYEKEE (reference sequence). The CDR3 spans 18 residues. The CDR3 sequence is CASSLTGTGGAGANVLTF. The CDR3 nucleotides read TGTGCCAGCAGCTTGACCGGGACAGGGGGCGCCGGGGCCAACGTCCTGACTTTC. Based on the CDR3 plus reference TRBV5-5 and TRBJ2-6, the full variable domain is DAGVTQSPTHLIKTRGQQVTLRCSPISGHKSVSWYQQVLGQGPQFIFQYYEKEERGRGNFPDRFSARQFPNYSSELNVNALLLGDSALYLCASSLTGTGGAGANVLTFGAGSRLTVL.

The V call is TRBV3-1 (or the pseudogene TRBV3-2), the J call TRBJ2-1, with D uncertain. Per the germline V gene, CDR1 is LGHDT and CDR2 is YNNKEL (reference sequence). CDR3 length equals 12 residues. V was cut by 0 bases and J by 8 bases, with 5 bases left in between. The CDR3 DNA reads as TGTGCCAGCAGCCAAGATTACCATGAGCAGTTCTTC. It translates to CASSQDYHEQFF.

This rearrangement joins TRBV6-6 to TRBJ2-1; D uncertain. Germline V lookup: CDR1 MNHNY, CDR2 SVGAGI (reference sequence). The V gene lost 4 bases and the J gene lost 4 bases, with 8 bases spanning the gap. The CDR3 consists of 13 residues. CDR3 sequence: CASSSGRYNEQFF. The CDR3 coding sequence is TGTGCCAGCAGTTCCGGACGGTACAATGAGCAGTTCTTC.

This chain connects TRBV29-1 to TRBJ1-2; D is possibly TRBD1 (6 bases). Germline V CDR1 and CDR2: SQVTM, ANQGSEA. This CDR3 is 13 amino acids long. Trimming shortened V by 0 bases and J by 8 bases, and 13 bases separated the two germline ends. The CDR3 sequence: CSVEDLQGLGYTF. The CDR3 bases are TGCAGCGTTGAAGATTTACAGGGCCTCGGCTACACCTTC.

This clone was detected only once. The chain joins TRBV12-3 or TRBV12-4 to TRBJ1-1; D is possibly TRBD1 (6 bases). The ends were cut back, 5 bases at V and 3 bases at J, with 10 bases in the middle. The CDR3 contains 13 residues. CDR3 sequence (DNA): TGTGCCAGCAGTCGACAGGTTTACACTGAAGCTTTCTTT. Its protein is CASSRQVYTEAFF.